The T cell receptor (beta chain) under discussion was sequenced for a study of T cell responses to AZD1222 COVID-19 vaccine. Findings and limits, study-wide: Among the donors, most were white British and more were female, and clonal diversity was possibly underestimated. The study sampled repertoires only after the peak T cell response. Spike-specific TCR breadth rose after two AZD1222 doses, and depth rose as well.

As regards this clone: Its matching antigen is unknown.

The junction had 6 bases not matched to a gene; V was cut back by 6 bases and J by 6 bases. This CDR3 has 15 amino acids. In germline, CDR1 is KGHSH, CDR2 LQKENI. The table came from immunoSEQ multiplex PCR; TCRdb's copy has only in-frame clones and leaves some out. The data hold roughly 190,000 clones, with just over 90% observed a single time. The V gene is TRBV18, the J gene TRBJ1-6, with TRBD1 identical over 9 bases. The receptor was isolated from an adult who received the AZD1222 COVID-19 vaccine. The sample was peripheral blood, taken 28 days after the second AZD1222 dose. In DNA, the CDR3 is TGTGCCAGCTCCCCGGGACAGGGTGGTAATTCACCCCTCCACTTT. Translation gives CASSPGQGGNSPLHF.